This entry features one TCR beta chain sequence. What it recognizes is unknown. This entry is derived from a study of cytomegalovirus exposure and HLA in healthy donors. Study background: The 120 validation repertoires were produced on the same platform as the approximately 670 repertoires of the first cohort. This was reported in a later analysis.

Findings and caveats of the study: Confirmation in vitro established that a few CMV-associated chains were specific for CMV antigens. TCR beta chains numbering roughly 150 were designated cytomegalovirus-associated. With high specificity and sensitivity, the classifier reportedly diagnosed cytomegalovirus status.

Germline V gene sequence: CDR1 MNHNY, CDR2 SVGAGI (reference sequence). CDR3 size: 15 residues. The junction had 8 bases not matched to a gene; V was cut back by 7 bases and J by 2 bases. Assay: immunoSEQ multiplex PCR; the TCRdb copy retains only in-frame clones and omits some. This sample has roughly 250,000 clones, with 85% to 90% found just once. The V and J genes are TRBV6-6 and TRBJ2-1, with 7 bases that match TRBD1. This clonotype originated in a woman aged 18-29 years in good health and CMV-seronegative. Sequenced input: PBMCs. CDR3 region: CASKHDRVAYNEQFF. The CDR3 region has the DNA TGTGCCAGCAAACATGACAGGGTAGCCTACAATGAGCAGTTCTTC.